This entry features one T cell receptor beta chain sequence. This CDR3 comprises 10 residues. Germline CDR1 SGHAT, CDR2 FQNNGV. V was cut by 5 bases and J by 6 bases, with 4 bases left in between. All enrollees were about 18 to 95 years old and from 24 US areas. The record originates from a study of blood T cell repertoires in COVID-19. Study details: There were acute and convalescent COVID-19 samples, and they came from the United States, Italy and Spain. Sources were T cells, B-cell-depleted T cells, or PBMCs; the material itself was cDNA or gDNA.

TCRdb keeps only in-frame clones here, not all; method: immunoSEQ multiplex PCR. The data show approximately 500,000 clones, 85% to 90% seen once. The clonotype was recovered from a woman aged 40 to 50 who had recovered from COVID-19. This chain joins TRBV11-2 and TRBJ2-5; D call uncertain. Sequencing was performed on PBMCs or T cells enriched from blood (not recorded which). CDR3 residues: CASSGKTQYF. As DNA, the CDR3 is TGTGCCAGCAGCGGCAAGACCCAGTACTTC. Full variable domain (rest looked up from reference TRBV11-2 and TRBJ2-5): EAGVAQSPRYKIIEKRQSVAFWCNPISGHATLYWYQQILGQGPKLLIQFQNNGVVDDSQLPKDRFSAERLKGVDSTLKIQPAKLEDSAVYLCASSGKTQYFGPGTRLLVL.